This T cell receptor (beta chain) was recovered during a study of beta chain features in type 1 diabetes. Study-level points and caveats: In all four CD4+ subsets, TCRB CDR3 length was significantly, moderately reduced in type 1 diabetes.

Reverse transcription of all isolated RNA meant that expressed TCRB transcripts were sequenced. Clones were sequenced by immunoSEQ multiplex PCR, and TCRdb holds only the in-frame ones, with some missing. The sample lists 300,000 to 400,000 clones; roughly 12% were seen once. A few counts support this clone. Its matching antigen is unknown. The ends were cut back, 0 bases at V and 1 base at J, with 6 bases in the middle. The CDR3 has 15 residues. Germline-derived CDR1 and CDR2 are MNHEY and SVGAGI. The chain combines TRBV6-5 with TRBJ2-2; the D gene is possibly TRBD1 (5 bases). The clonotype was recovered from a man aged 18 to 30 in good health. The specimen sequenced was naive CD4+ T cells from blood. The CDR3: CASSYSDRNTGELFF. The CDR3 coding sequence is TGTGCCAGCAGTTACTCCGACAGGAACACCGGGGAGCTGTTTTTT.